This TCR beta chain emerged from a study of T cells after yellow fever vaccination (dated by TCRdb to between 2017 and 2020). Background for the entire study: The SMART-Seq v4 Ultra Low Input RNA kit was used to prepare libraries from fractions with low cell numbers. Bulk TCR alpha and beta repertoires were sequenced longitudinally to track T-cell clones before and after primary and booster YFV17D yellow fever vaccination. Two healthy male donors, one aged 18 to 30 and one aged 30 to 40 years, were included in the cohort. Blood was collected at multiple timepoints before and after primary and secondary immunization, and bulk PBMC replicates and cell subsets were isolated.

About this clonotype: What antigen it recognizes has not been identified. The input lacks base qualities; no much larger clone sits a single base away.

TCR cDNA was synthesized by 5'RACE template switching, which introduced a universal primer site and unique molecular identifiers. Priming of cDNA synthesis was performed from both the TCR alpha and TCR beta constant segments. Two PCR steps were used to amplify libraries, with sample barcodes and sequencing adapters being added in the second step. Sequencing of libraries was done on Illumina HiSeq 2500 (2x100 bp) or NovaSeq (2x150 bp). On the authors' methods: MIGEC handled demultiplexing of reads and collapsing into UMI consensus sequences, while MiXCR performed V(D)J alignment. Clonotypes responding to the vaccine were identified with edgeR on replicate PBMC samples, with the criteria of FDR below 0.01 and a log2 fold change above 5 up to day 15. Each bulk clonotype received a CD4 or CD8 identity based on whether the sequenced CD4 or CD8 repertoire contained that clonotype at higher abundance. TCRdb itself trimmed the public reads at Q25 with fastp, ran MiXCR and retained productive beta chains. Rows with a matching CDR3 protein are joined into one entry that keeps the most common DNA and genes. These V and J calls rely on TCRdb rather than the paper's analysis. The sample table records tens of thousands of distinct CDR3 sequences; approximately 8% of these occur just once. Roughly two fifths of the sample goes to the ten largest clones.

General conclusions and limits of the study: The secondary T-cell response was found to be weaker but faster than the primary response, with a peak reached on day 5 rather than on day 15. Computational filtering was needed because FACS-sorted repertoires could contain abundant contaminating clonotypes from the bulk population. After the booster, most of the clones that had expanded following primary vaccination were detected again (96% of CD4 and roughly 90% of CD8), which suggests that memory was broadly maintained. A small share of clonotypes occurred in both CD4 and CD8 compartments, likely arising from convergent recombination. Only a couple of donors were included in the study, so the extent to which the findings can be generalized is limited.

The sample's treatment or condition, from its label and the paper: live attenuated yellow fever vaccine strain. A standard Ficoll-Paque protocol was used to isolate PBMCs from peripheral blood. Dynabeads CD4 and CD8 positive selection kits were used to isolate CD4 and CD8 T-cell fractions. RNA was extracted with TriZol from bulk PBMCs, CD4 and CD8 fractions, and dextramer-positive and dextramer-negative fractions. The starting material was CD8+ T cells sorted from PBMCs, obtained on the day of the yellow fever booster vaccination. This clonotype originated in a man younger than 45 who received the YFV17D yellow fever vaccine.

The sequenced DNA: TGCGCCAGCAGCTCCACCGGGATTACAGATACGCAGTATTTT. This translates into CASSSTGITDTQYF. The sequence links TRBV4-3 to TRBJ2-3; TRBD2 is perhaps the D gene, given 5 matching bases. V lost 5 bases and J lost 3 bases; the stretch between them is 12 bases long. CDR1 and CDR2 are drawn from the germline V gene: LGHNA, YSLEER. Measured from the cysteine to the phenylalanine, the CDR3 is 14 residues long. Only the CDR3 DNA stays, 42 bases, in frame from base 1.